This T cell receptor beta chain was obtained from a study of T cells expressing NK-cell markers. CDR1 and CDR2 from the germline V gene are SNHLY and FYNNEI. The CDR3 consists of 15 residues. Reanalyzing the 5' RACE reads, TCRdb keeps one entry per CDR3 protein, without DNA. There are about 460,000 distinct CDR3 sequences in the sample, with 1.4% held by the top ten. The sample consisted of blood T cells: a sorted CD56 or NKG2C T cell subset, CD4+ or CD8+ T cells, or bulk PBMC T cells (not recorded which). The chain has TRBV2 and TRBJ2-7; checking the TCRdb D call of TRBD2 is not possible without DNA. The clonotype comes from a woman between 45 and 65 years old in good health. Here the CDR3 reads CASSDPLAGPYEQYF.